This T cell receptor beta chain was sequenced in a study of T cells in Graves' hyperthyroidism and ophthalmopathy. Criteria for exclusion of patients were uncontrolled infection, other autoimmune disease, pregnancy or lactation. The diagnostic basis comprised clinical symptoms, serum thyroxine and TRAb, thyroid ultrasound and orbital computed tomography. A single count supports this clonotype. Its antigen is undetermined. Whole-study results and caveats: Among thyroid clonotypes expanded above 0.001, most also appeared in blood.

The CDR3 has 14 amino acids. Germline CDR1 is SGHTA and CDR2 is FQGTGA. The V and J ends lost 1 base and 4 bases, in that order; junction bases with no gene match: 3. Amplified TCR beta CDR3 regions came from RNA transcripts. HTBI primers drove first-round RT-PCR of the TCR CDR3. One entry per CDR3 protein, called by TCRdb with MiXCR from the multiplex PCR reads. The profile covers some 600,000 distinct CDR3 sequences, with about 43% appearing a single time and 8.2% taken by the ten largest. Sequenced material: peripheral blood or thyroid tissue (not recorded which). This sequence joins TRBV7-3 and TRBJ1-1; 7 bases agree with TRBD1. The receptor comes from a woman younger than 35 with Graves' hyperthyroidism. The CDR3 nucleotides are TGTGCCAGCAGCTTAAGGGCAGGGGGCACTGAAGCTTTCTTT. Its protein product is CASSLRAGGTEAFF.